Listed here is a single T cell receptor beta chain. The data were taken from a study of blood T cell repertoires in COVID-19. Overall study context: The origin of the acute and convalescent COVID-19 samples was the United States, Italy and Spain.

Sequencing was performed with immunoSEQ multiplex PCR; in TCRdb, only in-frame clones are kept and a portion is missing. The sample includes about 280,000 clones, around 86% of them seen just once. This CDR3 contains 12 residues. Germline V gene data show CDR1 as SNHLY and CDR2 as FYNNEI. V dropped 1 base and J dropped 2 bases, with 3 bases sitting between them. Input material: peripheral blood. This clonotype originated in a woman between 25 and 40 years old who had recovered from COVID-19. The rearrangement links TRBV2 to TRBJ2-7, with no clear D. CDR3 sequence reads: CASSEEPYEQYF. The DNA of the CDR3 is TGTGCCAGCAGTGAAGAGCCCTACGAGCAGTACTTC. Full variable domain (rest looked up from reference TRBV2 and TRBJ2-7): EPEVTQTPSHQVTQMGQEVILRCVPISNHLYFYWYRQILGQKVEFLVSFYNNEISEKSEIFDDQFSVERPDGSNFTLKIRSTKLEDSAMYFCASSEEPYEQYFGPGTRLTVT.